The 16 T cell receptor beta chains below all came from one sample that was sequenced in a study of T cells in Graves' hyperthyroidism and ophthalmopathy. The CDR3 regions of TCR beta were amplified from RNA transcripts. In the first-round RT-PCR of the TCR CDR3, the HTBI primer set was used. Each CDR3 protein gets one entry after TCRdb re-called the multiplex PCR reads with MiXCR. The sample holds some 300,000 distinct CDR3 sequences; roughly 19% are singletons and the top ten take about 35%. Sequencing input: blood. Source of these receptors: a man in his fifties or sixties with Graves' ophthalmopathy.

This clonotype was seen a few times. V is TRBV6-1 and J is TRBJ2-3; 9 nucleotides align to TRBD1. Germline-derived CDR1 and CDR2 are MNHNS and SASEGT. The CDR3 is 17 amino acids. The J segment lost 4 bases and the V segment lost 7 bases, leaving 15 bases of the junction unmatched. The CDR3 bases are TGTGCCAGCACTTCAGGGACAGGGTTAATTTTATCAGATACGCAGTATTTT. Protein: CASTSGTGLILSDTQYF.

This clonotype was found a few times. V and J are TRBV6-1 and TRBJ1-1, with TRBD1 matching over 7 bases. The V gene's germline CDR1 is MNHNS and CDR2 SASEGT. Trimming took 6 bases from V and 0 from J; bases not matched to a gene: 13. The CDR3 length is 17 residues. CDR3 sequence: CASRRLVRGRLNTEAFF. CDR3 DNA: TGTGCCAGCAGACGCCTCGTAAGGGGGCGCTTGAACACTGAAGCTTTCTTT.

This clonotype has at least ten counts. V is TRBV18 and J is TRBJ1-1; D may be TRBD1 (6 bases). CDR1 and CDR2 (germline): KGHSH, LQKENI. This CDR3 has 14 residues. V lost 1 base, J lost 5 bases, and 11 bases lay in between. The CDR3, as DNA: TGTGCCAGCTCACCACAACAGGGATGGACTGAAGCTTTCTTT. Translating gives CASSPQQGWTEAFF.

In its sample, this clonotype was seen many times. The V gene is TRBV20-1, the J gene TRBJ2-3; D unresolved. Germline CDR1 and CDR2: DFQATT and SNEGSKA (reference sequence). The CDR3 extends over 11 amino acids. Trimming removed 7 bases from V and 6 bases from J, with 11 bases in between. In nucleotides, the CDR3 is TGCAGTGGGCGGACCGGGGATACGCAGTATTTT. Protein sequence: CSGRTGDTQYF.

This chain joins TRBV6-5 and TRBJ1-5, with 8 positions matching TRBD1. After removal of 2 bases from V and 3 bases from J, the junction contained 3 bases not matched to a gene. The CDR3 contains 15 residues. CDR1 is MNHEY, CDR2 SVGAGI, per germline. CDR3 DNA sequence: TGTGCCAGCAGTTACGACAGGGGTCTCAATCAGCCCCAGCATTTT. Protein product: CASSYDRGLNQPQHF.

This sequence joins TRBV3-1 and TRBJ2-2; D call uncertain. Trimming shortened V by 3 bases and J by 4 bases, and 9 bases separated the two germline ends. The CDR3 loop spans 14 amino acids. Germline CDR1 is LGHDT and CDR2 is YNNKEL (reference sequence). The CDR3 protein is CASSHRSSTGELFF. CDR3 nucleotide sequence: TGTGCCAGCAGCCATAGGTCCAGCACCGGGGAGCTGTTTTTT.

This clonotype occurred many times. This chain connects TRBV6-1 to TRBJ2-5; the match to TRBD2 covers 10 bases. The J segment lost 5 bases and the V segment lost 5 bases, leaving 17 bases of the junction unmatched. CDR1 is MNHNS and CDR2 is SASEGT in the germline V gene. The CDR3 spans 18 residues. The CDR3 region has the DNA TGTGCCAGCAGTTATCGCGAGTTAGCGGGAGGACCGGTGGAGACCCAGTACTTC. Protein sequence: CASSYRELAGGPVETQYF.

The V gene is TRBV7-2, the J gene TRBJ2-1, with D possibly being TRBD1 or TRBD2 (5 bases each). Germline CDR1 reads SGHTA; CDR2 reads FQGNSA. Trimming took 5 bases from V and 6 from J, leaving 17 bases between them. The CDR3 sequence is 15 residues long. For the CDR3, the DNA is TGTGCCAGCAGCCCCGAGTGGGGGACCGTCAATGAGCAGTTCTTC. Protein product: CASSPEWGTVNEQFF.

Remarks on this clonotype: A much larger clone lies one base from this, so it may be a read error. The chain combines TRBV18 with TRBJ1-4; the D gene is possibly TRBD1 (6 bases). Germline values: CDR1 KGHSH, CDR2 LQKENI. The CDR3 is 14 amino acids. V shed 3 bases and J shed 8 bases, with 13 bases lying between them. This CDR3 reads CASSPGQSREKLFF. In nucleotides, the CDR3 is TGTGCCAGCTCACCTGGACAGAGTCGGGAAAAACTGTTTTTT.

The chain couples TRBV9 to TRBJ1-2; D is ambiguous. The CDR3 extends over 12 amino acids. Looked up from germline, CDR1 is SGDLS and CDR2 is YYNGEE. The ends were cut back, 0 bases at V and 9 bases at J, with 9 bases in the middle. The CDR3 region is CASSVDGGSYTF. In DNA, the CDR3 is TGTGCCAGCAGCGTAGATGGAGGTAGCTACACCTTC. The full variable domain, its missing parts supplied by reference TRBV9 and TRBJ1-2, is DSGVTQTPKHLITATGQRVTLRCSPRSGDLSVYWYQQSLDQGLQFLIQYYNGEERAKGNILERFSAQQFPDLHSELNLSSLELGDSALYFCASSVDGGSYTFGSGTRLTVV.

The chain combines TRBV5-1 with TRBJ1-5; 10 bases are shared with TRBD1. From germline, CDR1 is SGHRS and CDR2 YFSETQ. The CDR3 runs 16 residues. V shed 4 bases and J 2 bases; nucleotides not matched to a gene: 6. The CDR3 DNA reads as TGCGCCAGCAGCCTGACAGGGGGCGAGGGCAATCAGCCCCAGCATTTT. Translated: CASSLTGGEGNQPQHF.

The chain carries TRBV11-1 and TRBJ2-1; a weak D match, TRBD2 (7 bases). The germline V gene has CDR1 SGHAT and CDR2 FQDESV (reference sequence). V lost 5 bases to trimming and J lost 10 bases, with 21 bases between them. The length of the CDR3 is 15 residues. The CDR3 bases are TGTGCCAGCAGCGAAGGGGGAGGGCCATATCAGGAGCAGTTCTTC. Protein sequence: CASSEGGGPYQEQFF.

V gene TRBV7-8 combines with J gene TRBJ1-5; D is perhaps TRBD1 (5 bases). Germline CDR1 is SGHVS and CDR2 is FQNEAQ. Trimming left V 5 bases short and J 6 bases short, with 8 bases between. The CDR3 loop spans 12 amino acids. In DNA form, the CDR3 reads TGTGCCAGCAGCGAGCAGGGTCAGCCCCAGCATTTT. Protein: CASSEQGQPQHF. The whole variable domain, filled in from reference TRBV7-8 and TRBJ1-5, reads GAGVSQSPRYKVAKRGQDVALRCDPISGHVSLFWYQQALGQGPEFLTYFQNEAQLDKSGLPSDRFFAERPEGSVSTLKIQRTQQEDSAVYLCASSEQGQPQHFGDGTRLSIL.

V is TRBV9 and J is TRBJ2-7, with D tentatively TRBD1 (7 bases). V was shortened by 3 bases and J by 7 bases, with 11 bases between the two germline ends. Germline V gene sequence: CDR1 SGDLS, CDR2 YYNGEE. The CDR3 runs 12 residues. The CDR3 DNA sequence: TGTGCCAGCAGCGAGGGGGCGGGGGAGCAGTACTTC. Translated: CASSEGAGEQYF.

In this sample, this clonotype turned up a few times. The V gene is TRBV27, the J gene TRBJ1-2, with D possibly being TRBD1 (5 bases). The CDR3 runs to 14 residues. The germline V gene encodes CDR1 MNHEY and CDR2 SMNVEV (reference sequence). Trimming shortened V by 1 base and J by 6 bases, and 12 bases separated the two germline ends. This CDR3 reads CASSLWRDGDGYTF. The CDR3 nucleotides read TGTGCCAGCAGTTTATGGAGGGACGGGGATGGCTACACCTTC.

The chain is built from TRBV5-4 and TRBJ2-4; tentatively, D is TRBD1 (5 bases). The length of the CDR3 is 15 residues. In germline, CDR1 is SGHNT, CDR2 YYREEE (reference sequence). The V end was cut by 2 bases, the J end by 1 base, with 10 bases between. The DNA of the CDR3 is TGTGCCAGCAGCTTACAGGCTGGGGCCAAAAACATTCAGTACTTC. Its translation is CASSLQAGAKNIQYF.